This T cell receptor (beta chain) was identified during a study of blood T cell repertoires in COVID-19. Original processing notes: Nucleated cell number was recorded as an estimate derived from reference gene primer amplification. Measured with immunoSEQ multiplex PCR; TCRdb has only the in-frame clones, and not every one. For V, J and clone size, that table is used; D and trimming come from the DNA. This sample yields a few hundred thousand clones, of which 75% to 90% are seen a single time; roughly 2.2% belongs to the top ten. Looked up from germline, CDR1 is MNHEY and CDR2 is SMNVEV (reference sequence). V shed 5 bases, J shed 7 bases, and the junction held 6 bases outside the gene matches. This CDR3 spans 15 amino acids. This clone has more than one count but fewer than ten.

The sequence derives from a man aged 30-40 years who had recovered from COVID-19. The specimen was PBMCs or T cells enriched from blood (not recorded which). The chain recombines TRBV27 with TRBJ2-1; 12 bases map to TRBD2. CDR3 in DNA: TGTGCCAGCAGTCCCCTCCTAGCGGGGGGGAATGAGCAGTTCTTC. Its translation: CASSPLLAGGNEQFF.